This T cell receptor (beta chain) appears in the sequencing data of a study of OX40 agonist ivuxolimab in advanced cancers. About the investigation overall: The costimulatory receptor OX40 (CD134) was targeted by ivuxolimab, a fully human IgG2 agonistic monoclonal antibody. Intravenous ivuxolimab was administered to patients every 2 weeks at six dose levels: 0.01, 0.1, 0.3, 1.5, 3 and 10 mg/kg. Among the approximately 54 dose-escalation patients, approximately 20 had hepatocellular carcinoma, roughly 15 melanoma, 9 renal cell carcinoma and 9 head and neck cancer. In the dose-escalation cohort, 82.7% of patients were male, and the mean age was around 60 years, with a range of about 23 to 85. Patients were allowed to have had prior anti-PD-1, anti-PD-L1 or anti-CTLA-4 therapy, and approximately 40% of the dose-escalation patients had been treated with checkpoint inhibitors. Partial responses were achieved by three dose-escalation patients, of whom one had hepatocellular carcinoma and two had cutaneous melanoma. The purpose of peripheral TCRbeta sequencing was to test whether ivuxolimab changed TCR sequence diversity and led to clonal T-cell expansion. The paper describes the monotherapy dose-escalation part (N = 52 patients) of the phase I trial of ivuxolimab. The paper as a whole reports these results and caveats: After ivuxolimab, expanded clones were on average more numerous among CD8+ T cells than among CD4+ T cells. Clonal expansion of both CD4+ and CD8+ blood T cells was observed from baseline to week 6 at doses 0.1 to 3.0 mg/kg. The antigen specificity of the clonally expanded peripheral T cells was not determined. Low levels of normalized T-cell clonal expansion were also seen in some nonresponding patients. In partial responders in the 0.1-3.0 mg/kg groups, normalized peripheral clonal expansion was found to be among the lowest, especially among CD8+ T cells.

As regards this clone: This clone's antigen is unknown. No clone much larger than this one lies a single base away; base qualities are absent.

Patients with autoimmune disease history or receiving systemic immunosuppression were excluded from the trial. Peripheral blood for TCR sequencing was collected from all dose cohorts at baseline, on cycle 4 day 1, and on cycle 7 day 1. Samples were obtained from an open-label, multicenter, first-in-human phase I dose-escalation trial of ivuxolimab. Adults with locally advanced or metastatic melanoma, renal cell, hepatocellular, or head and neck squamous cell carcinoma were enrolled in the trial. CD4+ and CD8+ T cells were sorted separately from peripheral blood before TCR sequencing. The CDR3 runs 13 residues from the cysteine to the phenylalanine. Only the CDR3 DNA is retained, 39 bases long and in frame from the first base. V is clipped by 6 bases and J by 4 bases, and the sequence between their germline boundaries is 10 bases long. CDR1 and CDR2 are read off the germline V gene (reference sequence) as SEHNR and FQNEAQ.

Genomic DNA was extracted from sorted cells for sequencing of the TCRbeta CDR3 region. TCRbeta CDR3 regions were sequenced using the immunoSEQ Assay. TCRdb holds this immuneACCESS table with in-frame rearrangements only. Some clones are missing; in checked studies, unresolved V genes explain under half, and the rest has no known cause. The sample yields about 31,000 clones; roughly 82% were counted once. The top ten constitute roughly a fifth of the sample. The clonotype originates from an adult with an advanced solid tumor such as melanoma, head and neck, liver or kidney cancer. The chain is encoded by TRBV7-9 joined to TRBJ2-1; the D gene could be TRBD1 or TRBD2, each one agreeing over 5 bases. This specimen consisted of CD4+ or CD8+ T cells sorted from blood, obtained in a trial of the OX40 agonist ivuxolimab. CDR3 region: CASSRDGYNEQFF. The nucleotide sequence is TGTGCCAGCAGTCGGGACGGATACAATGAGCAGTTCTTC.